The rows below give T cell receptor beta chains drawn from one sample of a study of T-cell memory formation after mild COVID-19. TCRdb reanalysed the 5' RACE reads using MiXCR and keeps one entry per CDR3 protein. Of about 340,000 distinct CDR3 sequences listed, about 15% are singletons. Sequenced sample: PBMCs or a T cell subset sorted from them (not recorded which). Receptors originate from a man between 18 and 35 years old who had mild COVID-19 (a few samples of this study predate the infection). Cell type and time point are not known. The CDR3 runs from the conserved cysteine through the conserved F or W. Each record gives: V gene, J gene, D gene, clone size, CDR3 DNA, CDR3 protein. The D gene is left open where the match is weak. Clone size is shown for a subset of rows, as once, few, many or a class of expanded clone.

TRBV20-1	TRBJ2-3	NA	few	TGCAGTGCTAGAGAGGGGGGTGTTGGTACAGATACGCAGTATTTT	CSAREGGVGTDTQYF
TRBV12-3/TRBV12-4	TRBJ2-3	NA	few	TGTGCCAGCAGTTTAGGCGGGGGCGCATCAGATACGCAGTATTTT	CASSLGGGASDTQYF
TRBV12-3/TRBV12-4	TRBJ1-6	NA	many	TGTGCCAGCAGTTTCAAGGCGCGGAATTCACCCCTCCACTTT	CASSFKARNSPLHF
TRBV7-2	TRBJ2-3	NA	many	TGTGCCAGCAGCTCCTACAGGGTGGATACGCAGTATTTT	CASSSYRVDTQYF
TRBV4-1	TRBJ2-5	NA	NA	TGCGCCAGCAGTTTAATGGGCAGGACGGAGGAGACCCAGTACTTC	CASSLMGRTEETQYF
TRBV5-1	TRBJ1-4	NA	few	TGCGCCAGCACTCTCGGAACAACTAATGAAAAACTGTTTTTT	CASTLGTTNEKLFF
TRBV28	TRBJ1-5	NA	NA	TGTGCCAGCAGTCAGGACAGTACTCAGCCCCAGCATTTT	CASSQDSTQPQHF
TRBV7-2	TRBJ2-3	NA	few	TGTGCCAGCAGCAAAACCCGTGTAGATACGCAGTATTTT	CASSKTRVDTQYF
TRBV7-3	TRBJ2-3	TRBD2	few	TGTGCCAGCAGCTTAAGGGTAGCGGGGGGGCCAGATACGCAGTATTTT	CASSLRVAGGPDTQYF
TRBV5-5	TRBJ2-1	NA	NA	TGTGCCAGCAGACAAGACAGTAGCTCCTACAATGAGCAGTTCTTC	CASRQDSSSYNEQFF
TRBV4-2	TRBJ2-5	TRBD2	few	TGTGCCAGCAGCCCCTCGGCGGGAGGAGAGACCCAGTACTTC	CASSPSAGGETQYF
TRBV12-3/TRBV12-4	TRBJ1-2	TRBD1	NA	TGTGCCAGCAGTCAACGGACAGGGGGCGGCGGCTACACCTTC	CASSQRTGGGGYTF
TRBV20-1	TRBJ2-7	TRBD1	few	TGCAGTGCTAGATCCGGACAGGGCTACGAGCAGTACTTC	CSARSGQGYEQYF
TRBV7-2	TRBJ2-5	TRBD2	many	TGTGCCAGCAGCTTAGCCGGGAGGTACTCGGGGGAGACCCAGTACTTC	CASSLAGRYSGETQYF
TRBV5-5	TRBJ1-3	TRBD1	few	TGTGCCAGCAGCCTGGGACAGGGAATACTTACTGGAAACACCATATATTTT	CASSLGQGILTGNTIYF
TRBV27	TRBJ2-5	TRBD2	many	TGTGCCAGCAGTCGGGCTAGCGGGCAAGAGACCCAGTACTTC	CASSRASGQETQYF
TRBV2	TRBJ1-2	NA	few	TGTGCCAGCAGTGAAGCGCTTGCCGGGTCCGCTGGCTACACCTTC	CASSEALAGSAGYTF
TRBV7-9	TRBJ1-5	NA	few	TGTGCCAGCAGCCCACTTGGCCCCCCAGGGACCGATAGCAATCAGCCCCAGCATTTT	CASSPLGPPGTDSNQPQHF
TRBV12-5	TRBJ2-5	NA	few	TGTGCTAGTGGTTTAGGGGGGACCCAGTACTTC	CASGLGGTQYF
TRBV7-3	TRBJ2-2	TRBD2	few	TGTGCCAGCAGCTTGAAACGAAGCCTTCTAGCGGGGGGGCCCGGGGAGCTGTTTTTT	CASSLKRSLLAGGPGELFF
TRBV6-5	TRBJ1-6	TRBD1	many	TGTGCCAGCAGACAGGGGCGACGCGAGGGGTCCCTCCACTTT	CASRQGRREGSLHF
TRBV5-1	TRBJ2-1	NA	many	TGCGCCAGCAGCCGGGGGACTTACAACAATGAGCAGTTCTTC	CASSRGTYNNEQFF
TRBV5-1	TRBJ2-7	NA	NA	TGCGCCAGCAGCTTGGGTATTAGGGGCAGGAACTACGAGCAGTACTTC	CASSLGIRGRNYEQYF
TRBV2	TRBJ2-5	TRBD2	few	TGTGCCAGCAGTGAAGGAGTAGCGGGGGTCGAGACCCAGTACTTC	CASSEGVAGVETQYF
TRBV7-2	TRBJ2-2	TRBD2	few	TGTGCCAGCAGCAGATCTAGCGGTAACACCGGGGAGCTGTTTTTT	CASSRSSGNTGELFF
TRBV7-6	TRBJ1-6	TRBD1	few	TGTGCCAGCAGCTTAGTCTTCGGGACAGGGGGTGCACCCCTCCACTTT	CASSLVFGTGGAPLHF
TRBV5-1	TRBJ2-1	NA	many	TGCGCCAGCAGCTTCCGGGACAGCGGGGGTTCCTACAATGAGCAGTTCTTC	CASSFRDSGGSYNEQFF
TRBV5-1	TRBJ2-3	NA	many	TGCGCCAGCAGCTTGGACTTTAGGGACCTCACAGATACGCAGTATTTT	CASSLDFRDLTDTQYF
TRBV7-2	TRBJ1-1	TRBD1	many	TGTGCCAGCAGCTCAACAGGGGGCCTCACTGAAGCTTTCTTT	CASSSTGGLTEAFF
TRBV4-1	TRBJ1-2	NA	NA	TGCGCCAGCAGCCGGAAGGACACGGGGTCCCATGGCTACACCTTC	CASSRKDTGSHGYTF
TRBV29-1	TRBJ2-5	NA	NA	TGCAGCGTTACTTCTAGCCGGGAGAGTATAAGTTGGCGGGGACGCCAGACCCAGTACTTC	CSVTSSRESISWRGRQTQYF
TRBV6-2/TRBV6-3	TRBJ2-2	TRBD2	few	TGTGCCAGCAGTCCTCTAGCGGGGGGCCTCACCGGGGAGCTGTTTTTT	CASSPLAGGLTGELFF
TRBV20-1	TRBJ1-1	NA	few	TGCAGTGCTAGGGTCCGGGGAGGGTGGACTGAAGCTTTCTTT	CSARVRGGWTEAFF
TRBV29-1	TRBJ1-2	NA	NA	TGCAGCGTTACAAGGACGGAAGGCTACACCTTC	CSVTRTEGYTF
TRBV2	TRBJ1-1	NA	few	TGTGCCAGCGAACGGCAGGGTCCAACTGAAGCTTTCTTT	CASERQGPTEAFF
TRBV10-3	TRBJ1-2	NA	few	TGTGCCATCAGTTCCGGACTCCTAGGCGGCTACACCTTC	CAISSGLLGGYTF
TRBV5-1	TRBJ2-5	NA	NA	TGCGCCAGCAGCGCAGAAGACGGGACATGGGAGACCCAGTACTTC	CASSAEDGTWETQYF
TRBV19	TRBJ2-2	NA	NA	TGTGCCAGTAGCCGAGGACAGACGAACACCGGGGAGCTGTTTTTT	CASSRGQTNTGELFF
TRBV7-3	TRBJ2-1	NA	NA	TGTGCCAGCAGCTCCACTAGTCCGGAGGTAGGGGAGCAGTTCTTC	CASSSTSPEVGEQFF
TRBV20-1	TRBJ2-1	TRBD2	many	TGCAGTGCTCCGAAGCTAGCGGGGGCCATAAATGAGCAGTTCTTC	CSAPKLAGAINEQFF
TRBV7-9	TRBJ1-2	NA	few	TGTGCCAGCAGCTTTCCGGAGGGGGTCGATTATGGCTACACCTTC	CASSFPEGVDYGYTF
TRBV5-1	TRBJ2-5	NA	many	TGCGCCAGCAGCTTAACAGGTCCCGAGACCCAGTACTTC	CASSLTGPETQYF
TRBV7-6	TRBJ2-5	TRBD1	few	TGTGCCAGCAGCCAAGACGGGAGACAGGGGCGGGTAGAGACCCAGTACTTC	CASSQDGRQGRVETQYF
TRBV6-2/TRBV6-3	TRBJ2-1	NA	few	TGTGCCAGCAGTTACTCTGAGTTCAATGAGCAGTTCTTC	CASSYSEFNEQFF
TRBV6-2/TRBV6-3	TRBJ2-1	TRBD2	NA	TGTGCCATCCGGGGGAAAGCGGGGGCCCTCAATGAGCAGTTCTTC	CAIRGKAGALNEQFF
TRBV5-1	TRBJ2-6	NA	many	TGCGCCAGCAGCTCCCTACCTGGGGCCAACGTCCTGACTTTC	CASSSLPGANVLTF
TRBV29-1	TRBJ1-1	NA	few	TGCAGCCTTCTAGGGTCCGGCCCCTGGGACACTGAAGCTTTCTTT	CSLLGSGPWDTEAFF
TRBV4-1	TRBJ2-6	NA	few	TGCGCCAGCAGCCAAGTTCCGGGGGCTGGGGCCAACGTCCTGACTTTC	CASSQVPGAGANVLTF
TRBV5-1	TRBJ1-1	TRBD1	NA	TGCGCCAGCACCCTCAGGTCGGGACAGGAAGCTTTCTTT	CASTLRSGQEAFF
TRBV12-3/TRBV12-4	TRBJ1-1	NA	NA	TGTGCCAGCAGTAAACAGGGGAACACTGAAGCTTTCTTT	CASSKQGNTEAFF
TRBV7-2	TRBJ2-7	NA	many	TGTGCCAGCAGCTCCCGCGGACAGAAGAGCTCCTACGAGCAGTACTTC	CASSSRGQKSSYEQYF
TRBV6-2/TRBV6-3	TRBJ2-3	TRBD2	NA	TGTGCCAGCAGTGTGCTCGGGACTAGCGATCCAGATACGCAGTATTTT	CASSVLGTSDPDTQYF
TRBV20-1	TRBJ1-5	NA	NA	TGCAGTGCTAGTAAGGGGAATGAGCCCCAGCATTTT	CSASKGNEPQHF